A selection of T cell receptor beta chains follows, all from one sample in a study of T cells in localized non-small cell lung cancer. Data came from immunoSEQ multiplex PCR; TCRdb stores just in-frame clones and leaves some out. The data contain 23,000 or so clones, roughly 90% of them singletons. This sample comprised peripheral blood, obtained before any cancer treatment. The receptors were sampled from a woman between 35 and 70 years old with stage I lung adenocarcinoma. The CDR3 runs from the conserved cysteine through the conserved F or W. Part of the rows lack a size; the others show once, few, many or a class for expanded clones.

cdr3_aa clone_size j_call v_call
CASTSYPHVSRKLFF . TRBJ1-4 TRBV28
CASRGSGENEQFF . TRBJ2-1 TRBV6-5
CASSSTGASNQPQHF . TRBJ1-5 TRBV9
CASSYRVGQGGEQFF . TRBJ2-1 TRBV6-1
CSVGKRMSSYEQYF once TRBJ2-7 TRBV29-1
CASSTFGHQGETQYF . TRBJ2-5 TRBV19
CASSDQREGRGELFF . TRBJ2-2 TRBV9
CASSPIPGQQETQYF . TRBJ2-5 TRBV11-2
CASSLGQGLGGNEKLFF . TRBJ1-4 TRBV7-9
CASSTGDTQYF . TRBJ2-3 TRBV19
CASSSYMTGVSQETQYF . TRBJ2-5 TRBV7-9
CASSSPLGGVYEQYF . TRBJ2-7 TRBV27
CASSEARGEGREETQYF once TRBJ2-5 TRBV10-2
CASSTSWTAVNEKLFF . TRBJ1-4 TRBV19
CASSKVEAGKNTEAFF . TRBJ1-1 TRBV21-1
CASRGGDQPQHF . TRBJ1-5 TRBV6-1
CASSSDRGWGIQYF . TRBJ2-4 TRBV5-1
CASRNRGVTDTQYF . TRBJ2-3 TRBV6-5
CASTYSVATGHYEQYF . TRBJ2-7 TRBV5-1
CASYPVSSNTGELFF . TRBJ2-2 TRBV19
CASSFEGSSNQPQHF . TRBJ1-5 TRBV27
CAIRRRGEIFYEQYF . TRBJ2-7 TRBV27
CASSLEGTSGSQSYNEQFF . TRBJ2-1 TRBV5-4
CSVAGLAGWSSYEQYF . TRBJ2-7 TRBV29-1
CASSWGAGAEQFF . TRBJ2-1 TRBV5-1
CASGDMSYEQYF . TRBJ2-7 TRBV2
CAWSRPYQPQHF . TRBJ1-5 TRBV30
CASSLTRGAGDTQYF . TRBJ2-3 TRBV7-6
CASSVGSYEQYF . TRBJ2-7 TRBV11-3
CASSFRDRGNYGYTF once TRBJ1-2 TRBV5-6
CASSEAVQQTQYF . TRBJ2-5 TRBV6-1
CASSKEQAPYGYTF . TRBJ1-2 TRBV21-1
CASSMIGGRNEQYF . TRBJ2-7 TRBV11-2
CASSLGQSIYF . TRBJ1-3 TRBV7-9
CASSLDRGANVLTF . TRBJ2-6 TRBV6-6
CASSEDYTGELFF . TRBJ2-2 TRBV2
CASSQDGSSWSSYNEQFF . TRBJ2-1 TRBV4-2
CASSLDSDDFGNTIYF . TRBJ1-3 TRBV5-1
CASRPDLNTEAFF . TRBJ1-1 TRBV7-2
CSVDSYNEQFF . TRBJ2-1 TRBV29-1
CASSLPTGVVEQYF . TRBJ2-7 TRBV7-9